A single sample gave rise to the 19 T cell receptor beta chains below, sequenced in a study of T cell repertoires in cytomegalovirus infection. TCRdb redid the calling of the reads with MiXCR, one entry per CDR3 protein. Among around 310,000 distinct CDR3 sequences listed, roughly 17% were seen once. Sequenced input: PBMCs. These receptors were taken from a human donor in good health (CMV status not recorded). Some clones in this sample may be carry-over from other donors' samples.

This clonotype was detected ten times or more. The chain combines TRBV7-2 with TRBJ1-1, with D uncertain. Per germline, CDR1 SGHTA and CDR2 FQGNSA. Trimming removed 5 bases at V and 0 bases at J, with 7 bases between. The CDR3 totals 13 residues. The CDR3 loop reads CASSPHMNTEAFF. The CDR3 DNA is TGTGCCAGCAGCCCCCACATGAACACTGAAGCTTTCTTT.

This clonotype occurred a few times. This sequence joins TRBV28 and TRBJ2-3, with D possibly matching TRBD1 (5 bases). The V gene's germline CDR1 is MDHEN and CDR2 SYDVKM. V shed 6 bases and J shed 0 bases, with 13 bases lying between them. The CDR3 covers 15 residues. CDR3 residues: CASSNQGLSTDTQYF. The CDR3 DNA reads TGTGCCAGCAGCAACCAGGGCCTTAGCACAGATACGCAGTATTTT.

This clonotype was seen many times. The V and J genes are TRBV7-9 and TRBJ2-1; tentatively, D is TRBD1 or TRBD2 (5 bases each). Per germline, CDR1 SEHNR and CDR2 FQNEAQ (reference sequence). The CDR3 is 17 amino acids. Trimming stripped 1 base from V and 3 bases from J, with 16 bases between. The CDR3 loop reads CASSLGGSRALYNEQFF. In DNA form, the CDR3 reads TGTGCCAGCAGCTTAGGAGGGAGCAGGGCTCTCTACAATGAGCAGTTCTTC.

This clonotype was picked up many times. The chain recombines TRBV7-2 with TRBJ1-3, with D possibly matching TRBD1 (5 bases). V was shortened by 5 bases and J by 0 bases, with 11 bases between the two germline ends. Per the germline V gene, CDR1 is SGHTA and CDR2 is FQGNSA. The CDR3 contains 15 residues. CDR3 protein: CASSLGALSGNTIYF. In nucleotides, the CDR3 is TGTGCCAGCAGCCTAGGGGCACTCTCTGGAAACACCATATATTTT.

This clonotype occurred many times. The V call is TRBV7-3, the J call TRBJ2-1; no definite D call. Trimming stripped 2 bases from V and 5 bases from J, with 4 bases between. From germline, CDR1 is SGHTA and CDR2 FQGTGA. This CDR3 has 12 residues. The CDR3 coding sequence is TGTGCCAGCAGCTTACTAAACAATGAGCAGTTCTTC. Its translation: CASSLLNNEQFF. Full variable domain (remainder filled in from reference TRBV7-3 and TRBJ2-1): GAGVSQTPSNKVTEKGKYVELRCDPISGHTALYWYRQSLGQGPEFLIYFQGTGAADDSGLPNDRFFAVRPEGSVSTLKIQRTERGDSAVYLCASSLLNNEQFFGPGTRLTVL.

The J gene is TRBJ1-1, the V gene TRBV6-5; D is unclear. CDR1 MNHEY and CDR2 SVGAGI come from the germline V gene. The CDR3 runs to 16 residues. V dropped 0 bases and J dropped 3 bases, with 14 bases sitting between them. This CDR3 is CASSYSGLLRDTEAFF. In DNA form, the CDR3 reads TGTGCCAGCAGTTACTCGGGGTTACTAAGGGACACTGAAGCTTTCTTT.

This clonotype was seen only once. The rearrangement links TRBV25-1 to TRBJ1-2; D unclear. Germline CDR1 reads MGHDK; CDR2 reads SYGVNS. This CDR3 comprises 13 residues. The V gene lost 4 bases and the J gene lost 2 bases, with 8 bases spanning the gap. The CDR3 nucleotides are TGTGCCAGCAGTGGGGCGGGGAACTATGGCTACACCTTC. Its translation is CASSGAGNYGYTF.

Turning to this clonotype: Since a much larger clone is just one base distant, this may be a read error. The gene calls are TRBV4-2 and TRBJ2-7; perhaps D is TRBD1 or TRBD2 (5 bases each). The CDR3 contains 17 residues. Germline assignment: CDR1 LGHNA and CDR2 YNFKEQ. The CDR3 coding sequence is TGTGCCAGCAGCCAAAGGGTTATGGGAGACAGATCCTACGAGCAGCACTTC. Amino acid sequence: CASSQRVMGDRSYEQHF.

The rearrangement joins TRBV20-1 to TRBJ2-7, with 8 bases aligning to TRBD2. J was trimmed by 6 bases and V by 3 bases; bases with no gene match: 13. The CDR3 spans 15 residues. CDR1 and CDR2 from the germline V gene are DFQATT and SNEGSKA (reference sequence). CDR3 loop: CSASFGRGGGFEQYF. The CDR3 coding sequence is TGCAGTGCTAGCTTCGGCCGGGGGGGCGGGTTCGAGCAGTACTTC.

The chain's CDR3 is CASSLAGLTYNEQFF. Written as DNA, the CDR3 is TGTGCCAGCAGTCTCGCGGGGCTCACCTACAATGAGCAGTTCTTC. The V call is TRBV12-3 or TRBV12-4, the J call TRBJ2-1; perhaps TRBD2 as D (6 bases). This CDR3 has 15 amino acids. With 5 bases removed from V and 2 bases from J, the gap between germline ends came to 13 bases.

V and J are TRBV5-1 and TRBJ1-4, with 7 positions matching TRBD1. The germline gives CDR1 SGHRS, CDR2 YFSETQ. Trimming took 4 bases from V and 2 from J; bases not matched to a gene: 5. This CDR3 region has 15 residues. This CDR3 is CASSRGTDTNEKLFF. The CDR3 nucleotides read TGCGCCAGCAGCCGCGGGACAGATACTAATGAAAAACTGTTTTTT. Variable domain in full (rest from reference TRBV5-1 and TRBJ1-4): KAGVTQTPRYLIKTRGQQVTLSCSPISGHRSVSWYQQTPGQGLQFLFEYFSETQRNKGNFPGRFSGRQFSNSRSEMNVSTLELGDSALYLCASSRGTDTNEKLFFGSGTQLSVL.

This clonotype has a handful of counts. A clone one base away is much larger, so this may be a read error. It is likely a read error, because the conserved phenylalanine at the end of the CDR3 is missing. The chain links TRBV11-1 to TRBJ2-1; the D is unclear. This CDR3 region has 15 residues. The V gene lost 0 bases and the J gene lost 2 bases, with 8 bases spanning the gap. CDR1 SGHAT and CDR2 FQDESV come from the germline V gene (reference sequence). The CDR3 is CASSLAPGPYNEQFL. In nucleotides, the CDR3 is TGTGCCAGCAGCTTAGCCCCAGGTCCCTACAATGAGCAGTTCTTG.

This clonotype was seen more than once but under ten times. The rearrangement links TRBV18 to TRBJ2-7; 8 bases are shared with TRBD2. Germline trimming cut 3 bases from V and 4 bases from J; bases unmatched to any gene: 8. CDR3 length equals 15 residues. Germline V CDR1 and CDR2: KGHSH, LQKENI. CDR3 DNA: TGTGCCAGCTCACCGGGACTAGTGAGGGGGTACGAGCAGTACTTC. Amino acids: CASSPGLVRGYEQYF.

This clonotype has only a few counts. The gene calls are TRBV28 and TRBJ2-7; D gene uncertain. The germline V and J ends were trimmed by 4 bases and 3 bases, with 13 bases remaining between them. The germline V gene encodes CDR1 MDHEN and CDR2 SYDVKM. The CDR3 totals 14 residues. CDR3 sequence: CASSSTLSGYEQYF. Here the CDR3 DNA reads TGTGCCAGCAGTTCGACCCTGTCGGGCTACGAGCAGTACTTC.

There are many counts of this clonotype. CDR3 coding DNA: TGTGCCAGCAGCTCTCAGGGGGGGACAAACTCCTACGAGCAGTACTTC. This codes for CASSSQGGTNSYEQYF. The chain has TRBV7-2 and TRBJ2-7, with D perhaps given as TRBD1 or TRBD2 (7 bases each). Germline-derived CDR1 and CDR2 are SGHTA and FQGNSA. V was pared by 4 bases and J by 0 bases, with 16 bases between. The CDR3 is made up of 16 amino acids.

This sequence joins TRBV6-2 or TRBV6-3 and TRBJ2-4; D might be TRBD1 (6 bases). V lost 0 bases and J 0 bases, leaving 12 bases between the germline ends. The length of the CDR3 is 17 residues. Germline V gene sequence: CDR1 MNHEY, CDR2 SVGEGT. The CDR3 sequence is CASSYSVGQLAKNIQYF. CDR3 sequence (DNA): TGTGCCAGCAGTTACTCGGTGGGACAACTAGCCAAAAACATTCAGTACTTC.

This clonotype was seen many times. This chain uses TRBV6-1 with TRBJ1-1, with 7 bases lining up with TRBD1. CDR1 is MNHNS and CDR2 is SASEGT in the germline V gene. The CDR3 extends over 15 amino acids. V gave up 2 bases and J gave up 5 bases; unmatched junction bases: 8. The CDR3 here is CASSEPQGTRTEAFF. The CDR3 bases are TGTGCCAGCAGTGAACCACAGGGGACCAGGACTGAAGCTTTCTTT.

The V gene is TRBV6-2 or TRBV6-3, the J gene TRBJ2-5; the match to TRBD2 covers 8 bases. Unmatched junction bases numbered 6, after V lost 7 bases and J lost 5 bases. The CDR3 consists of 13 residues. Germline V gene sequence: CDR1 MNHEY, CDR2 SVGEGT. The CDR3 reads CASTPGLGETQYF. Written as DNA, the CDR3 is TGTGCCAGCACCCCGGGACTAGGGGAGACCCAGTACTTC.

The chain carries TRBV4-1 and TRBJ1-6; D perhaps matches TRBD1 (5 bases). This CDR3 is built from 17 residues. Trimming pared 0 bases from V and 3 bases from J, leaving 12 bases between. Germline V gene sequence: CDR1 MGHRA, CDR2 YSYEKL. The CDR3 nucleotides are TGCGCCAGCAGCCAAGAAGAGGCCGGGGGCTATAATTCACCCCTCCACTTT. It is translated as CASSQEEAGGYNSPLHF.